This T cell receptor (beta chain) was identified during a study of shared clonotypes between healthy human individuals. Study conclusions and caveats: Since donors were few, the genetic and exposure-history diversity represented was limited.

On this clone itself: What it recognizes is unknown.

The CDR3 sequence is 14 residues long. Trimming removed 6 bases from V and 2 bases from J, with 13 bases in between. In germline, CDR1 is MNHEY, CDR2 SMNVEV (reference sequence). Data came from immunoSEQ multiplex PCR; TCRdb stores just in-frame clones and leaves some out. Of 2 million to 3 million clones in the sample, 90% to 95% are singletons; the top ten hold about 0.38%. The source of this sequence is a man aged 18 to 30 in good health. Some clones in this sample may be carry-over from other donors' samples. This chain uses TRBV27 with TRBJ1-1, with D possibly being TRBD1 (6 bases). The sample taken for sequencing was naive CD4+ T cells from PBMCs. Subset defined: CD45RA+ positively selected. The CDR3 bases are TGTGCCAGCAGGAGGCCGGGACACAACACTGAAGCTTTCTTT. It is translated as CASRRPGHNTEAFF.